The 20 T cell receptor beta chains listed next were all sequenced from one sample in a study of early T cells in non-severe SARS-CoV-2 infection. TCRdb itself ran the 5' RACE reads through MiXCR, one entry per CDR3 protein. The sample lists tens of thousands of distinct CDR3 sequences, more than 15% occurring once. The material sequenced was whole blood, taken at baseline. These receptors were obtained from an adult who was a healthcare worker with PCR-confirmed SARS-CoV-2 infection or an uninfected control (not recorded which).

This sequence joins TRBV12-5 and TRBJ2-7, with 8 bases identical to TRBD1. The trim removed 8 bases at V and 5 bases at J, leaving 5 bases unmatched. CDR3 length: 12 residues. CDR1 is LGHNT and CDR2 is FRNRAP in the germline V gene. The CDR3 spells CASMDRVNEQYF. CDR3 bases: TGTGCTAGTATGGACAGGGTAAACGAGCAGTACTTC.

This chain uses TRBV19 with TRBJ2-1; 9 nucleotides match TRBD2. The CDR3 covers 14 residues. Germline CDR1 reads LNHDA; CDR2 reads SQIVND (reference sequence). With 3 bases clipped from V and 5 bases from J, the junction kept 2 bases outside the gene matches. The CDR3 DNA reads TGTGCCAGTAGTATGCGACTAGCGGACAATGAGCAGTTCTTC. It encodes CASSMRLADNEQFF. The whole variable domain, filled in from reference TRBV19 and TRBJ2-1, reads DGGITQSPKYLFRKEGQNVTLSCEQNLNHDAMYWYRQDPGQGLRLIYYSQIVNDFQKGDIAEGYSVSREKKESFPLTVTSAQKNPTAFYLCASSMRLADNEQFFGPGTRLTVL.

This rearrangement joins TRBV28 to TRBJ2-3; a weak D match, TRBD2 (6 bases). Germline CDR1 MDHEN, CDR2 SYDVKM. This CDR3 has 15 residues. V was shortened by 7 bases and J by 2 bases, with 16 bases between the two germline ends. CDR3 sequence: CASNKARGNTDTQYF. CDR3 in DNA: TGTGCCAGCAACAAGGCCCGGGGGAACACAGATACGCAGTATTTT. Supplemented by reference TRBV28 and TRBJ2-3, the full variable domain reads DVKVTQSSRYLVKRTGEKVFLECVQDMDHENMFWYRQDPGLGLRLIYFSYDVKMKEKGDIPEGYSVSREKKERFSLILESASTNQTSMYLCASNKARGNTDTQYFGPGTRLTVL.

The sample holds many counts of this clonotype. V is TRBV20-1 and J is TRBJ1-1, with TRBD1 matching over 7 bases. CDR3 length equals 13 residues. Looked up from germline, CDR1 is DFQATT and CDR2 is SNEGSKA (reference sequence). Trimming removed 0 bases from V and 5 bases from J; junction bases left unmatched: 3. The CDR3 region is CSAREGGATEAFF. Written as DNA, the CDR3 is TGCAGTGCTAGAGAAGGGGGCGCGACTGAAGCTTTCTTT.

The table lists this clonotype with a few counts. This sequence joins TRBV5-5 and TRBJ2-3; D uncertain. The ends were cut back, 0 bases at V and 1 base at J, with 6 bases in the middle. The CDR3 consists of 14 residues. Germline V gene lookup returns CDR1 SGHKS and CDR2 YYEKEE (reference sequence). Here the CDR3 reads CASSLEAGTDTQYF. CDR3 DNA: TGTGCCAGCAGCTTGGAGGCAGGCACAGATACGCAGTATTTT.

In its sample, this clonotype was seen many times. The genes are TRBV25-1 and TRBJ1-2; 8 positions agree with TRBD1. The junction had 10 bases not matched to a gene; V was cut back by 4 bases and J by 6 bases. Germline assignment: CDR1 MGHDK and CDR2 SYGVNS. This CDR3 has 15 amino acids. The CDR3 sequence: CASSGTGSKVNGYTF. CDR3 in DNA: TGTGCCAGCAGTGGGACAGGGAGTAAGGTTAATGGCTACACCTTC.

This clonotype was seen only a few times. The CDR3 sequence: CASSLSGGPLLSQYF. The CDR3 nucleotides read TGTGCCAGCAGCTTATCCGGGGGTCCCCTATTATCGCAGTACTTC. The J gene is TRBJ2-7, the V gene TRBV7-9; the D gene is possibly TRBD2 (6 bases). Trimming pared 2 bases from V and 9 bases from J, leaving 20 bases between. Germline CDR1 reads SEHNR; CDR2 reads FQNEAQ (reference sequence). This CDR3 is built from 15 residues.

The genes are TRBV3-1 and TRBJ2-7; D is unclear. The CDR3 is 12 residues long. V shed 1 base and J shed 1 base, with 2 bases lying between them. Germline CDR1 LGHDT, CDR2 YNNKEL (reference sequence). As DNA, the CDR3 is TGTGCCAGCAGCCAAGTGTCCTACGAGCAGTACTTC. Amino acid sequence: CASSQVSYEQYF.

This clonotype has only a few counts. J is TRBJ1-2 and V is TRBV18; D is unresolved. Germline loops: CDR1 KGHSH, CDR2 LQKENI. The V end lost 4 bases, the J end lost 8 bases, and 11 bases lay between the germline ends. The CDR3 has 12 amino acids. CDR3 nucleotides: TGTGCCAGCTCACTACGGGAAGACGGCTACACCTTC. As protein: CASSLREDGYTF.

The chain carries TRBV4-2 and TRBJ2-3; D gene ambiguous. Per the germline V gene, CDR1 is LGHNA and CDR2 is YNFKEQ. The CDR3 is 14 residues long. The ends were cut back, 2 bases at V and 1 base at J, with 7 bases in the middle. CDR3 sequence: CASSQNIRTDTQYF. CDR3 DNA sequence: TGTGCCAGCAGCCAAAATATCCGCACAGATACGCAGTATTTT.

The chain carries TRBV28 and TRBJ1-2; a possible D gene is TRBD1 (5 bases). This CDR3 is built from 12 residues. Trimming shortened V by 5 bases and J by 4 bases, and 8 bases separated the two germline ends. Germline loops: CDR1 MDHEN, CDR2 SYDVKM. The CDR3 coding sequence is TGTGCCAGCAGTCGACAGACCTATGGCTACACCTTC. Translated: CASSRQTYGYTF.

The rearrangement uses TRBV5-5 and TRBJ2-3; D possibly matches TRBD1 or TRBD2 (5 bases each). From germline, CDR1 is SGHKS and CDR2 YYEKEE (reference sequence). The germline V and J ends were trimmed by 5 bases and 1 base, with 14 bases remaining between them. This CDR3 comprises 15 residues. CDR3 sequence: CASRETGRRTDTQYF. CDR3 nucleotides: TGTGCCAGCAGGGAAACGGGACGACGCACAGATACGCAGTATTTT.

This clonotype was observed a few times. The gene calls are TRBV20-1 and TRBJ1-5, with a weak D call TRBD1 (5 bases). This CDR3 region has 15 residues. V lost 1 base to trimming and J lost 3 bases, with 13 bases between them. Germline CDR1 and CDR2: DFQATT and SNEGSKA (reference sequence). The CDR3 sequence is CSARVGGKNNQPQHF. The CDR3 DNA reads as TGCAGTGCTAGAGTGGGGGGGAAAAACAATCAGCCCCAGCATTTT.

The chain couples TRBV7-2 to TRBJ2-1, with D perhaps matching TRBD2 (5 bases). This CDR3 is 15 amino acids long. Germline loops: CDR1 SGHTA, CDR2 FQGNSA. Deletions cut 3 bases from V and 0 bases from J, with 9 bases between. In DNA form, the CDR3 reads TGTGCCAGCAGCTTTGTGGACTTCTCCTACAATGAGCAGTTCTTC. It specifies CASSFVDFSYNEQFF.

This clonotype was observed many times. This sequence joins TRBV9 and TRBJ2-7; 7 nucleotides align to TRBD2. CDR3 length: 14 residues. The germline V gene encodes CDR1 SGDLS and CDR2 YYNGEE. V lost 4 bases, J lost 1 base, and 5 bases stayed unmatched. Here the CDR3 DNA reads TGTGCCAGCAGCCCCTCTAGCGGTTCCTACGAGCAGTACTTC. Residues: CASSPSSGSYEQYF. The full variable domain, rest sourced from reference TRBV9 and TRBJ2-7, is DSGVTQTPKHLITATGQRVTLRCSPRSGDLSVYWYQQSLDQGLQFLIQYYNGEERAKGNILERFSAQQFPDLHSELNLSSLELGDSALYFCASSPSSGSYEQYFGPGTRLTVT.

This clonotype came up many times. V and J are TRBV12-3 or TRBV12-4 and TRBJ2-7; TRBD1 matches 9 bases. Trimming removed 4 bases from V and 2 bases from J; junction bases left unmatched: 6. This CDR3 comprises 15 residues. The CDR3 bases are TGTGCCAGCAGTTCCGGACAGGGGCTAACCTACGAGCAGTACTTC. It encodes CASSSGQGLTYEQYF.

This clonotype was seen only a few times. The DNA of the CDR3 is TGCAGTGCTAGAGCCCTCGACAGGGGTTACGAGCAGTACTTC. Translation gives CSARALDRGYEQYF. The V gene is TRBV20-1, the J gene TRBJ2-7; TRBD1 matches at 8 bases. V shed 1 base, J shed 4 bases, and the junction held 6 bases outside the gene matches. The CDR3 consists of 14 residues. From germline, CDR1 is DFQATT and CDR2 SNEGSKA (reference sequence).

The sample holds a few counts of this clonotype. The V call is TRBV5-6, the J call TRBJ2-3; D may correspond to TRBD1 or TRBD2 (5 bases each). The CDR3 is made up of 14 amino acids. The germline CDR1 and CDR2 sequences are SGHDT and YYEEEE. Deletions cut 4 bases from V and 0 bases from J, with 9 bases between. The CDR3 spells CASSRDLSTDTQYF. CDR3 bases: TGTGCCAGCAGCAGGGACCTGAGCACAGATACGCAGTATTTT.

Here the CDR3 reads CASSEQGSSNTDTQYF. CDR3 coding DNA: TGCGCCAGCAGTGAGCAGGGGAGCTCGAACACAGATACGCAGTATTTT. The chain has TRBV10-1 and TRBJ2-3; D possibly corresponds to TRBD1 (6 bases). The length of the CDR3 is 16 residues. V lost 2 bases to trimming and J lost 2 bases, with 14 bases between them. Germline CDR1 is WNHNN and CDR2 is SYGVQD (reference sequence).

This clonotype was recorded a few times. This chain joins TRBV20-1 and TRBJ2-1; D call uncertain. V was clipped by 6 bases and J by 2 bases, with 17 bases between them. Looked up from germline, CDR1 is DFQATT and CDR2 is SNEGSKA (reference sequence). The CDR3 length is 15 residues. The CDR3 nucleotides are TGCAGTGCCTGGGCACAGACCAAGGCCTACAATGAGCAGTTCTTC. Its protein is CSAWAQTKAYNEQFF.